Presented here are 20 T cell receptor beta chains from one specimen sequenced in a study of blood T cells in healthy people across ages. Combining a sample-barcoded 5' primer with a J-beta primer mix, a second PCR ran for about 6 to 11 cycles. TCRdb redid the calling of the 5' RACE reads with MiXCR, one entry per CDR3 protein. Of around 850,000 distinct CDR3 sequences listed, roughly 40% were seen once; the top ten hold roughly 13%. Sample: blood. These receptors were obtained from a man between 18 and 29 years old in good health.

V usage is TRBV7-9 and J usage is TRBJ2-1; D perhaps matches TRBD2 (5 bases). This CDR3 is built from 15 residues. Germline CDR1 SEHNR, CDR2 FQNEAQ (reference sequence). Deletions cut 4 bases from V and 9 bases from J, with 19 bases between. This CDR3 reads CASSSSPGGGGEQFF. The CDR3 region has the DNA TGTGCCAGCAGCTCCTCCCCAGGTGGAGGTGGTGAGCAGTTCTTC.

This clonotype occurred many times. This chain connects TRBV7-3 to TRBJ2-1, with TRBD2 matching 8 bases. Germline loops: CDR1 SGHTA, CDR2 FQGTGA. The CDR3 extends over 15 amino acids. V dropped 4 bases and J dropped 4; count of bases not matched to a gene: 6. CDR3 sequence (DNA): TGTGCCAGCAGCTCCGTAGCGGGGCCATACAATGAGCAGTTCTTC. It is translated as CASSSVAGPYNEQFF.

The chain couples TRBV20-1 to TRBJ1-1, with D unresolved. The V end lost 0 bases, the J end lost 4 bases, and 12 bases lay between the germline ends. CDR3 length: 14 amino acids. The germline CDR1 and CDR2 sequences are DFQATT and SNEGSKA (reference sequence). CDR3 sequence: CSARDSGSATEAFF. CDR3 DNA sequence: TGCAGTGCTAGAGACTCCGGGAGCGCCACTGAAGCTTTCTTT.

This clonotype was detected a few times. The CDR3 is CSAPLWKGGNEQFF. The CDR3 nucleotides read TGCAGTGCTCCCCTGTGGAAGGGAGGAAATGAGCAGTTCTTC. This rearrangement joins TRBV20-1 to TRBJ2-1; a weak D match, TRBD2 (6 bases). The germline V and J ends were trimmed by 5 bases and 7 bases, with 18 bases remaining between them. CDR1 DFQATT and CDR2 SNEGSKA come from the germline V gene (reference sequence). The CDR3 runs 14 residues.

V gene TRBV7-2 combines with J gene TRBJ1-3; no clear D. Germline V gene sequence: CDR1 SGHTA, CDR2 FQGNSA. This CDR3 is built from 14 residues. V was shortened by 2 bases and J by 2 bases, with 7 bases between the two germline ends. CDR3 nucleotide sequence: TGTGCCAGCAGCTTAACCTCTCCTGGAAACACCATATATTTT. As protein: CASSLTSPGNTIYF.

The chain carries TRBV29-1 and TRBJ2-1, with D perhaps TRBD2 (6 bases). CDR3 length: 12 amino acids. CDR1 and CDR2 from the germline V gene are SQVTM and ANQGSEA. V lost 7 bases, J lost 5 bases, and 12 bases lay in between. The CDR3 loop is CSAGPGDNEQFF. In nucleotides, the CDR3 is TGCAGCGCTGGACCGGGGGACAATGAGCAGTTCTTC.

The chain links TRBV7-2 to TRBJ2-2, with a possible D match to TRBD1 (5 bases). V was shortened by 1 base and J by 0 bases, with 12 bases between the two germline ends. CDR1 SGHTA and CDR2 FQGNSA come from the germline V gene. The CDR3 loop spans 17 amino acids. The CDR3 bases are TGTGCCAGCAGCTTAGTCCCGCAGGGCGCGAACACCGGGGAGCTGTTTTTT. It codes for CASSLVPQGANTGELFF.

This clonotype was counted a single time. This chain connects TRBV7-6 to TRBJ2-7; TRBD1 matches at 11 bases. Per the germline V gene, CDR1 is SGHVS and CDR2 is FNYEAQ. CDR3 length equals 15 residues. V shed 3 bases, J shed 0 bases, and the junction held 1 base outside the gene matches. The CDR3 loop reads CASSFGTGGSYEQYF. In DNA, the CDR3 is TGTGCCAGCAGCTTTGGGACAGGGGGCTCCTACGAGCAGTACTTC.

The chain recombines TRBV5-6 with TRBJ1-1; D unresolved. CDR3 size: 15 residues. Germline V CDR1 and CDR2: SGHDT, YYEEEE. Deletions cut 4 bases from V and 2 bases from J, with 15 bases between. The CDR3 loop reads CASSPEQKYNTEAFF. As DNA, the CDR3 is TGTGCCAGCAGCCCGGAACAGAAATACAACACTGAAGCTTTCTTT.

This clonotype was seen only a few times. The chain links TRBV18 to TRBJ2-5; D possibly corresponds to TRBD1 (5 bases). The CDR3 is 15 residues long. CDR1 KGHSH and CDR2 LQKENI come from the germline V gene. Deletions cut 6 bases from V and 1 base from J, with 15 bases between. Here the CDR3 reads CASSPMPTGQETQYF. As DNA, the CDR3 is TGTGCCAGCTCCCCGATGCCTACAGGCCAAGAGACCCAGTACTTC.

This clonotype was counted only a few times. The chain recombines TRBV7-2 with TRBJ2-7; D may correspond to TRBD1 or TRBD2 (5 bases each). The germline V gene has CDR1 SGHTA and CDR2 FQGNSA. The V and J ends lost 4 bases and 2 bases respectively, with 9 bases between them. This CDR3 spans 13 amino acids. The CDR3 region is CASSWDLTYEQYF. The CDR3 DNA sequence: TGTGCCAGCAGCTGGGACCTGACCTACGAGCAGTACTTC.

The chain combines TRBV20-1 with TRBJ2-5; 8 nucleotides line up with TRBD1. The length of the CDR3 is 12 residues. CDR1 DFQATT and CDR2 SNEGSKA come from the germline V gene (reference sequence). The trim removed 5 bases at V and 6 bases at J, leaving 5 bases unmatched. Here the CDR3 DNA reads TGCAGTGCTGAACGGACAGGGAAGACCCAGTACTTC. Translation gives CSAERTGKTQYF.

Note on this clonotype: Germline is not matched at one junction end, which may reflect a read error. The chain uses TRBV4-2 and TRBJ1-2; TRBD1 matches at 10 bases. The CDR3 covers 14 residues. Germline V lookup: CDR1 LGHNA, CDR2 YNFKEQ. The CDR3 here is CTSSQPTGGYDYTF. The CDR3 DNA reads TGTACCAGCAGCCAACCGACAGGGGGCTATGACTACACCTTC.

This clonotype was seen many times. DNA for the CDR3: TGCGCCAGCAGCCAAGAGAGGGGGAACACAGATACGCAGTATTTT. It encodes CASSQERGNTDTQYF. The V gene is TRBV4-3, the J gene TRBJ2-3; D is perhaps TRBD1 (6 bases). The CDR3 totals 15 residues. Germline CDR1 LGHNA, CDR2 YSLEER. Trimming removed 0 bases at V and 2 bases at J, with 9 bases between.

The genes are TRBV12-3 or TRBV12-4 and TRBJ2-2; a weak D match, TRBD1 (6 bases). The CDR3 extends over 14 amino acids. V lost 8 bases and J lost 6, with 16 bases in between. The CDR3 sequence: CASSLSGAAGELFF. The DNA of the CDR3 is TGTGCCAGCTCATTGTCAGGGGCCGCCGGGGAGCTGTTTTTT.

CDR3: CASSSGTGGVGQPQHF. For the CDR3, the DNA is TGTGCCAGCAGCAGCGGGACTGGGGGAGTAGGGCAGCCCCAGCATTTT. The chain links TRBV7-9 to TRBJ1-5; weak D call: TRBD1 (5 bases). This CDR3 region has 16 residues. The germline CDR1 and CDR2 sequences are SEHNR and FQNEAQ (reference sequence). Trimming stripped 5 bases from V and 7 bases from J, with 21 bases between.

This clonotype showed up just a few times. J is TRBJ1-1 and V is TRBV20-1, with 8 bases lining up with TRBD1. Per the germline V gene, CDR1 is DFQATT and CDR2 is SNEGSKA (reference sequence). V dropped 3 bases and J dropped 3; count of bases not matched to a gene: 0. The CDR3 length is 12 residues. CDR3 in DNA: TGCAGTGCTAGGACAGGGGACACTGAAGCTTTCTTT. Its translation: CSARTGDTEAFF.

This clonotype was picked up one time. The rearrangement links TRBV5-1 to TRBJ1-1; D gene ambiguous. CDR1 is SGHRS and CDR2 is YFSETQ in the germline V gene. V was clipped by 0 bases and J by 0 bases, with 9 bases between them. CDR3 length equals 15 residues. The CDR3: CASSLVRSMNTEAFF. CDR3 coding DNA: TGCGCCAGCAGCTTGGTACGCAGTATGAACACTGAAGCTTTCTTT.

The chain has TRBV12-3 or TRBV12-4 and TRBJ1-2; TRBD1 agrees at 9 bases. The trim removed 5 bases at V and 8 bases at J, leaving 6 bases unmatched. The CDR3 totals 13 residues. The CDR3: CASSAQGARGYTF. The DNA for the CDR3 is TGTGCCAGCAGTGCACAGGGGGCTAGGGGCTACACCTTC.

The chain uses TRBV9 and TRBJ2-3; no definite D call. Germline-derived CDR1 and CDR2 are SGDLS and YYNGEE. The CDR3 runs 16 residues. V was shortened by 0 bases and J by 1 base, with 12 bases between the two germline ends. The CDR3 here is CASSVGRVLGTDTQYF. The CDR3 region has the DNA TGTGCCAGCAGCGTAGGACGGGTCTTGGGCACAGATACGCAGTATTTT.